These T cell receptor beta chains were read from a single sample in a study of T cell changes during pregnancy in multiple sclerosis. TCRdb's table, derived via immunoSEQ multiplex PCR, lists solely in-frame clones and lacks some. Altogether 50,000 or so clones are present, approximately 93% being singletons, with the ten largest covering 1.5% to 2%. The source material was peripheral blood, sampled in the second trimester of pregnancy. The receptors stem from a female donor with multiple sclerosis, enrolled in a pregnancy study. The CDR3 runs from the conserved cysteine through the conserved F or W. D genes are given only for firm matches. Not all rows give a size; the values are once, few, many and, for expanded clones, a class.

v_gene	j_gene	d_gene	abundance	CDR3aa	CDR3nt
TRBV7-9	TRBJ1-1	TRBD1	-	CASTVRQGADTEAFF	TGTGCCAGCACCGTTCGGCAGGGGGCGGACACTGAAGCTTTCTTT
TRBV7-9	TRBJ2-7	-	-	CASSLMSSYEQYF	TGTGCCAGCAGCCTCATGAGCTCCTACGAGCAGTACTTC
TRBV27	TRBJ1-4	-	-	CASSLYFSEKLFF	TGTGCCAGCAGTTTATATTTTAGTGAAAAACTGTTTTTT
TRBV28	TRBJ2-1	TRBD2	-	CASILSGLADNNEQFF	TGTGCCAGCATCCTGTCCGGACTAGCAGACAACAATGAGCAGTTCTTC
TRBV4-3	TRBJ2-7	TRBD1	once	CASSQSTRGPSNEQYF	TGCGCCAGCAGCCAGTCCACGAGGGGGCCCTCGAACGAGCAGTACTTC
TRBV4-3	TRBJ2-5	-	-	CASSPSRTQETQYF	TGCGCCAGCAGCCCCTCCCGGACTCAAGAGACCCAGTACTTC
TRBV6-5	TRBJ2-3	-	-	CASRLGVRNTQYF	TGTGCCAGCCGTTTGGGAGTTAGGAATACGCAGTATTTT
TRBV5-5	TRBJ1-1	TRBD1	once	CASSPRGRGTEAFF	TGTGCCAGCAGCCCAAGGGGGCGTGGGACTGAAGCTTTCTTT
TRBV25-1	TRBJ2-3	TRBD2	-	CASSESWTSGSDTQYF	TGTGCCAGCAGTGAATCATGGACTAGCGGATCAGATACGCAGTATTTT
TRBV7-9	TRBJ2-5	-	-	CASKRAQETQYF	TGTGCCAGCAAGAGGGCCCAAGAGACCCAGTACTTC
TRBV7-9	TRBJ2-6	-	-	CASSLGAVGLSGANVLTF	TGTGCCAGCAGCTTGGGGGCGGTGGGCCTCTCTGGGGCCAACGTCCTGACTTTC
TRBV28	TRBJ2-7	-	-	CASSLPLKGTLYEQYF	TGTGCCAGCAGTTTACCCTTAAAAGGGACACTCTACGAGCAGTACTTC
TRBV6-5	TRBJ2-1	TRBD1	-	CASSYLTGGFGEQFF	TGTGCCAGCAGTTACCTGACAGGGGGGTTTGGTGAGCAGTTCTTC
TRBV11-2	TRBJ2-1	TRBD2	-	CASSFLLADYNEQFF	TGTGCCAGCAGCTTCCTACTAGCGGACTACAATGAGCAGTTCTTC
TRBV28	TRBJ2-7	-	-	CASSGGEQYF	TGTGCCAGCAGTGGAGGCGAGCAGTACTTC
TRBV19	TRBJ1-2	-	-	CASSIAQGYGYTF	TGTGCCAGTAGTATTGCGCAGGGGTATGGCTACACCTTC
TRBV23-1	TRBJ2-3	TRBD2	-	CASSQSTTSGSTDTQYF	TGCGCCAGCAGTCAATCGACGACTAGCGGGAGCACAGATACGCAGTATTTT
TRBV7-2	TRBJ2-7	TRBD2	-	CASSRTSGSYEQYF	TGTGCCAGCAGCCGCACTAGCGGGAGCTACGAGCAGTACTTC
TRBV28	TRBJ1-2	TRBD1	-	CASRIRDRPDGYTF	TGTGCCAGCAGAATTAGGGACAGGCCTGATGGCTACACCTTC
TRBV19	TRBJ2-7	TRBD1	-	CASSLWTGDEQYF	TGTGCCAGTAGCCTTTGGACAGGTGACGAGCAGTACTTC
TRBV7-3	TRBJ2-1	-	-	CASSVSGVFYNEQFF	TGTGCCAGCAGCGTAAGCGGAGTTTTCTACAATGAGCAGTTCTTC
TRBV19	TRBJ2-1	TRBD2	-	CASSIDTSGIGNEQFF	TGTGCCAGTAGTATAGATACTAGCGGGATCGGTAATGAGCAGTTCTTC
TRBV21-1	TRBJ2-2	-	-	CASSKGTGRAGELFF	TGTGCCAGCAGCAAAGGGACAGGGAGAGCCGGGGAGCTGTTTTTT
TRBV5-8	TRBJ2-1	TRBD2	-	CASSLGTSSANEQFF	TGTGCCAGCAGCTTGGGGACTAGTTCGGCCAATGAGCAGTTCTTC
TRBV27	TRBJ1-5	TRBD1	-	CASSTGVGNQPQHF	TGTGCCAGCAGTACAGGGGTAGGCAATCAGCCCCAGCATTTT
TRBV29-1	TRBJ2-1	TRBD1	-	CSVARDSLYNEQFF	TGCAGCGTCGCCAGGGACAGTCTCTACAATGAGCAGTTCTTC
TRBV6-4	TRBJ2-1	TRBD1	once	CASSVSMAGGGEQFF	TGTGCCAGCAGCGTCTCAATGGCAGGGGGCGGTGAGCAGTTCTTC
TRBV27	TRBJ1-1	-	once	CASSWTSLNTEAFF	TGTGCCAGCAGTTGGACATCCCTGAACACTGAAGCTTTCTTT
TRBV19	TRBJ2-2	TRBD2	-	CASSNLAGVGELFF	TGTGCCAGTAGTAACCTAGCGGGAGTCGGGGAGCTGTTTTTT
TRBV5-4	TRBJ1-2	-	-	CASSSLKGVGYTF	TGTGCCAGCAGCTCCTTGAAGGGGGTCGGCTACACCTTC
TRBV7-2	TRBJ2-3	-	-	CASSITGKSDTQYF	TGTGCCAGCAGCATAACAGGGAAATCAGATACGCAGTATTTT
TRBV28	TRBJ2-7	-	-	CASSLPRPRTAVTYEQYF	TGTGCCAGCAGCTTACCCCGCCCGCGGACAGCAGTAACCTACGAGCAGTACTTC
TRBV11-2	TRBJ2-5	TRBD2	-	CASSGSSGTETQYF	TGTGCCAGCAGCGGGTCTAGCGGGACTGAGACCCAGTACTTC
TRBV6-5	TRBJ1-5	-	-	CASSYSRGAGQPQHF	TGTGCCAGCAGTTACTCGCGGGGGGCGGGTCAGCCCCAGCATTTT
TRBV7-9	TRBJ1-5	-	-	CASSLRGSNQPQHF	TGTGCCAGCAGCTTAAGAGGTAGCAATCAGCCCCAGCATTTT
TRBV15	TRBJ1-5	-	-	CATSRPTQARASNQPQHF	TGTGCCACCAGCAGACCTACTCAGGCCAGGGCGAGCAATCAGCCCCAGCATTTT
TRBV5-4	TRBJ1-4	TRBD1	-	CASSPTAITGTGGEKLFF	TGTGCCAGCAGCCCAACCGCCATTACCGGGACAGGGGGTGAAAAACTGTTTTTT
TRBV27	TRBJ2-1	TRBD1	-	CAGSLRGQGRINEQFF	TGTGCCGGCAGTCTCAGGGGACAGGGAAGGATAAATGAGCAGTTCTTC
TRBV23-1	TRBJ2-5	TRBD2	once	CASSQWGGSQYF	TGCGCCAGCAGTCAATGGGGCGGGAGCCAGTACTTC
TRBV11-3	TRBJ2-1	TRBD2	-	CASSRRGTSGKWAYNEQFF	TGTGCCAGCAGCCGACGCGGGACTAGCGGGAAATGGGCTTACAATGAGCAGTTCTTC
TRBV30	TRBJ2-5	TRBD2	-	CAWGGTIQETQYF	TGTGCCTGGGGGGGGACTATACAAGAGACCCAGTACTTC
TRBV19	TRBJ2-3	TRBD2	-	CASSRPGTSGIDTQYF	TGTGCCAGTAGTAGGCCCGGGACTAGCGGGATAGATACGCAGTATTTT
TRBV15	TRBJ2-7	TRBD2	-	CATSPTSGSYEQYF	TGTGCCACCAGCCCGACTAGCGGGAGCTACGAGCAGTACTTC
TRBV28	TRBJ1-4	-	-	CASSRLTDSSNEKLFF	TGTGCCAGCAGTCGCCTCACGGACAGCTCCAATGAAAAACTGTTTTTT
TRBV27	TRBJ2-1	TRBD2	-	CASSSGLGAVTEQFF	TGTGCCAGCAGTTCCGGACTAGGGGCGGTTACTGAGCAGTTCTTC